The 15 T cell receptor beta chains given below trace back to one sample, sequenced in a study of T-cell reconstitution after alpha-beta-depleted transplantation in children. A library of TCRbeta sequences, prepared with unique molecular identifiers, was generated. TCRdb fed the PCR reads into MiXCR, producing one record per CDR3 protein. Among around 78,000 distinct CDR3 sequences listed, roughly 14% were seen once. The material was PBMCs, mostly from graft donor cells, obtained 180 days after TCRalphabeta/CD19-depleted stem cell transplant. The receptors were gathered from a male patient under 10 years old who had a stem cell transplant for acute lymphoblastic leukemia, so the T cells may come from the graft donor.

The sample holds many counts of this clonotype. This chain uses TRBV24-1 with TRBJ1-2; D is undetermined. This CDR3 has 14 amino acids. CDR1 is KGHDR and CDR2 is SFDVKD in the germline V gene. The ends were cut back, 6 bases at V and 4 bases at J, with 14 bases in the middle. CDR3 coding DNA: TGTGCCACCAGTCGCGGGAAGGCGGGCTATGGCTACACCTTC. Its protein is CATSRGKAGYGYTF.

This clonotype was observed a few times. The chain combines TRBV7-4 with TRBJ2-5; 7 nucleotides align to TRBD1. Germline CDR1 is SGHVT and CDR2 is SQSDAQ. With 4 bases clipped from V and 5 bases from J, the junction kept 10 bases outside the gene matches. The CDR3 runs 15 residues. The CDR3 region has the DNA TGTGCCAGCAGCTCGTTCCCCTCCAGGGGGGAGACCCAGTACTTC. This gives the protein CASSSFPSRGETQYF. Supplemented by reference TRBV7-4 and TRBJ2-5, the full variable domain reads GAGVSQSPRYKVAKRGRDVALRCDSISGHVTLYWYRQTLGQGSEVLTYSQSDAQRDKSGRPSGRFSAERPERSVSTLKIQRTEQGDSAVYLCASSSFPSRGETQYFGPGTRLLVL.

The genes are TRBV10-3 and TRBJ2-2; D tentatively fits TRBD1 or TRBD2 (5 bases each). Germline V gene sequence: CDR1 ENHRY, CDR2 SYGVKD. Trimming pared 11 bases from V and 6 bases from J, leaving 13 bases between. The CDR3 totals 12 residues. CDR3: CAVQGVAGELFF. For the CDR3, the DNA is TGTGCCGTTCAGGGAGTAGCCGGGGAGCTGTTTTTT.

The chain couples TRBV5-1 to TRBJ2-7, with 9 bases aligning to TRBD1. CDR3 size: 16 residues. The trim removed 3 bases at V and 2 bases at J, leaving 9 bases unmatched. Germline CDR1 and CDR2: SGHRS and YFSETQ. The CDR3: CASSSFSGTGTYEQYF. The CDR3 nucleotides are TGCGCCAGCAGCTCTTTTTCCGGGACAGGGACCTACGAGCAGTACTTC. Supplemented by reference TRBV5-1 and TRBJ2-7, the full variable domain reads KAGVTQTPRYLIKTRGQQVTLSCSPISGHRSVSWYQQTPGQGLQFLFEYFSETQRNKGNFPGRFSGRQFSNSRSEMNVSTLELGDSALYLCASSSFSGTGTYEQYFGPGTRLTVT.

This clonotype was found many times. The chain uses TRBV20-1 and TRBJ1-5, with 9 bases fitting TRBD1. This CDR3 region has 14 residues. V trimming: 2 bases; J trimming: 10 bases; junction bases outside the gene matches: 9. Germline V gives CDR1 DFQATT, CDR2 SNEGSKA (reference sequence). CDR3 DNA: TGCAGTGCTAGACCCGGGACAGGGTCTATACCCCAGCATTTT. Amino acid sequence: CSARPGTGSIPQHF.

This clonotype occurred a few times. This chain links TRBV7-7 with TRBJ2-7, with 9 bases identical to TRBD1. V was clipped by 1 base and J by 6 bases; unmatched bases: 1. Germline V gives CDR1 SSHAT, CDR2 FNYEAQ (reference sequence). The CDR3 totals 13 residues. The CDR3 coding sequence is TGTGCCAGCAGCTTAGGACAGGGGGGCGAGCAGTACTTC. This translates into CASSLGQGGEQYF.

This chain uses TRBV20-1 with TRBJ2-3; D unresolved. The assigned J gene may be wrong: the sequence end matches TRBJ1-5 better. Per the germline V gene, CDR1 is DFQATT and CDR2 is SNEGSKA (reference sequence). The CDR3 runs 13 residues. CDR3 coding DNA: TGCAGTGCCTCGTCCCCAACGAGGCATACGCAGCATTTT. Amino acid sequence: CSASSPTRHTQHF.

This clonotype has a count of ten or more. The V call is TRBV6-2 or TRBV6-3, the J call TRBJ2-7, with no clear D. V gave up 3 bases and J gave up 4 bases, with 13 bases separating them. CDR1 and CDR2 (germline): MNHEY, SVGEGT. The CDR3 is 14 residues long. This CDR3 is CASSYLVYGYEQYF. The DNA for the CDR3 is TGTGCCAGCAGTTATTTGGTTTACGGATACGAGCAGTACTTC.

This chain links TRBV6-1 with TRBJ2-7; the D is unclear. The CDR3 has 14 residues. The V gene's germline CDR1 is MNHNS and CDR2 SASEGT. Trimming took 4 bases from V and 3 from J, leaving 13 bases between them. The CDR3 DNA reads as TGTGCCAGCAGTGCGTTCACCCTATTCTACGAGCAGTACTTC. It codes for CASSAFTLFYEQYF.

This rearrangement joins TRBV7-9 to TRBJ2-4; TRBD1 agrees at 7 bases. CDR1 is SEHNR, CDR2 FQNEAQ, per germline (reference sequence). The CDR3 totals 17 residues. Trimming at V came to 1 base and at J to 1 base, leaving 7 bases not matched to a gene. CDR3 region: CASSLGTGGPAKNIQYF. As DNA, the CDR3 is TGTGCCAGCAGCTTAGGGACAGGTGGCCCCGCCAAAAACATTCAGTACTTC.

This chain uses TRBV4-2 with TRBJ2-2; no firm D call. V gave up 0 bases and J gave up 6 bases, with 11 bases separating them. CDR1 is LGHNA, CDR2 YNFKEQ, per germline. This CDR3 has 15 amino acids. The CDR3 bases are TGTGCCAGCAGCCAAGAGAGACAAGGCCCCGGGGAGCTGTTTTTT. Amino acid sequence: CASSQERQGPGELFF.

This clonotype has a handful of counts. This chain joins TRBV5-1 and TRBJ2-2, with 9 bases aligning to TRBD1. Looked up from germline, CDR1 is SGHRS and CDR2 is YFSETQ. The CDR3 covers 17 residues. The J segment lost 6 bases and the V segment lost 4 bases, leaving 13 bases of the junction unmatched. This CDR3 is CASSILGQGHNSGELFF. In DNA form, the CDR3 reads TGCGCCAGCAGCATACTTGGACAGGGGCATAATTCCGGGGAGCTGTTTTTT.

V and J are TRBV10-3 and TRBJ2-1; 8 bases are shared with TRBD1. V dropped 4 bases and J dropped 8; count of bases not matched to a gene: 10. The CDR3 runs to 15 residues. The V gene's germline CDR1 is ENHRY and CDR2 SYGVKD. Here the CDR3 DNA reads TGTGCCATCAGTGTTCCGAGACAGGGGCGGGATGAGCAGTTCTTC. Encoded protein: CAISVPRQGRDEQFF.

This clonotype was detected ten times or more. The chain has TRBV7-2 and TRBJ1-1; D not certain. This CDR3 spans 16 amino acids. Trimming took off 3 bases at V and 2 bases at J, with 16 bases between the two ends. Germline V CDR1 and CDR2: SGHTA, FQGNSA. CDR3 nucleotides: TGTGCCAGCAGCTTCCTACGTAGATACTTAAACACTGAAGCTTTCTTT. It yields the protein CASSFLRRYLNTEAFF.

The CDR3 protein is CASSLGLAGAGVNIQYF. The CDR3 DNA is TGTGCCAGCAGCTTGGGACTAGCGGGAGCGGGCGTAAACATTCAGTACTTC. V and J are TRBV5-6 and TRBJ2-4; 12 bases line up with TRBD2. The CDR3 consists of 17 residues. Per the germline V gene, CDR1 is SGHDT and CDR2 is YYEEEE. J gave up 6 bases and V 0 bases, and 7 bases lay outside the gene matches.